The next 6 T cell receptor beta chains were all read from a single sample in a study of shared clonotypes between healthy human individuals. The assay was immunoSEQ multiplex PCR, and TCRdb's table has in-frame clones only and misses some. The data show hundreds of thousands of clones, 90% to 96% seen once. The sequenced sample consisted of naive CD4+ T cells sorted from blood. Subset described: CD45RA+ positively selected. The receptors here all came from a woman aged 25 to 39 in good health.

The rearrangement uses TRBV29-1 and TRBJ2-1; maybe TRBD2 (5 bases). The CDR3 spans 14 residues. V lost 5 bases and J lost 0, with 11 bases in between. In germline, CDR1 is SQVTM, CDR2 ANQGSEA. CDR3 in DNA: TGCAGCGTTATGGGGAGCGCCTCCTACAATGAGCAGTTCTTC. Its translation: CSVMGSASYNEQFF.

The rearrangement links TRBV29-1 to TRBJ2-7; D unclear. V lost 0 bases and J 6 bases, leaving 9 bases between the germline ends. The CDR3 runs to 12 residues. Germline CDR1 and CDR2: SQVTM and ANQGSEA. The CDR3 loop is CSVEDYNREQYF. CDR3 bases: TGCAGCGTTGAAGATTACAACCGCGAGCAGTACTTC.

The J gene is TRBJ2-7, the V gene TRBV28; D unclear. There are 15 residues in the CDR3. V lost 6 bases to trimming and J lost 0 bases, with 15 bases between them. CDR1 and CDR2 (germline): MDHEN, SYDVKM. CDR3 region: CASRTTWGNSYEQYF. CDR3 coding DNA: TGTGCCAGCAGAACCACGTGGGGAAACTCCTACGAGCAGTACTTC.

CDR3 bases: TGTGCCAGCAGCTTAGAGGGCAGGATGAACACTGAAGCTTTCTTT. Its protein is CASSLEGRMNTEAFF. V gene TRBV7-9 combines with J gene TRBJ1-1; no firm D call. Germline loops: CDR1 SEHNR, CDR2 FQNEAQ (reference sequence). The CDR3 contains 15 residues. The V end was cut by 1 base, the J end by 0 bases, with 9 bases between.

The rearrangement links TRBV7-2 to TRBJ2-7; 10 nucleotides align to TRBD2. The J segment lost 2 bases and the V segment lost 5 bases, leaving 12 bases of the junction unmatched. The V gene's germline CDR1 is SGHTA and CDR2 FQGNSA. The CDR3 is 17 residues long. The CDR3 sequence is CASSRKSTSGSTYEQYF. The CDR3 DNA reads TGTGCCAGCAGCCGGAAATCGACTAGCGGGTCAACCTACGAGCAGTACTTC.

The chain carries TRBV7-3 and TRBJ2-1, with 12 bases identical to TRBD2. Germline V lookup: CDR1 SGHTA, CDR2 FQGTGA. This CDR3 region has 15 residues. V shed 2 bases and J 6 bases; nucleotides not matched to a gene: 2. The CDR3 loop is CASSLVLAGGNEQFF. The CDR3 nucleotides read TGTGCCAGCAGCTTAGTACTAGCGGGAGGCAATGAGCAGTTCTTC. Complete variable domain (other parts from reference TRBV7-3 and TRBJ2-1): GAGVSQTPSNKVTEKGKYVELRCDPISGHTALYWYRQSLGQGPEFLIYFQGTGAADDSGLPNDRFFAVRPEGSVSTLKIQRTERGDSAVYLCASSLVLAGGNEQFFGPGTRLTVL.